The 26 T cell receptor beta chains listed next were all sequenced from one sample in a study of yellow fever vaccine responses in identical twins. TCRdb passed the RT-PCR reads through MiXCR, listing each CDR3 protein once. The repertoire includes fewer than 6,000 distinct CDR3 sequences, under 80% of them detected once, and about 4% sits in the top ten. The sample here was T cells from blood (PBMCs), unsorted or a sorted subset (not recorded which), taken before or after yellow fever vaccination (not recorded which). Every receptor here comes from a woman aged 18-30 years who received the yellow fever vaccine.

The chain employs TRBV11-3 and TRBJ2-7; 10 nucleotides match TRBD1. Germline trimming cut 1 base from V and 5 bases from J; bases unmatched to any gene: 11. CDR1 is SGHNT and CDR2 is YENEEA in the germline V gene. The CDR3 sequence is 17 residues long. The CDR3 loop reads CASSLGSRLTGGNEQYF. CDR3 DNA: TGTGCCAGCAGCTTAGGGTCCCGGCTGACAGGGGGCAACGAGCAGTACTTC.

This sequence joins TRBV20-1 and TRBJ2-5; the match to TRBD1 covers 8 bases. Unmatched junction bases numbered 10, after V lost 5 bases and J lost 2 bases. CDR3 length: 15 residues. The germline gives CDR1 DFQATT, CDR2 SNEGSKA (reference sequence). The CDR3 sequence: CSAPPGTGLQETQYF. In DNA form, the CDR3 reads TGCAGTGCTCCCCCCGGGACAGGACTACAAGAGACCCAGTACTTC.

The chain recombines TRBV13 with TRBJ1-6, with D uncertain. The CDR3 covers 14 residues. The V and J ends lost 5 bases and 10 bases respectively, with 15 bases between them. Germline CDR1 reads PRHDT; CDR2 reads FYEKMQ (reference sequence). The CDR3 nucleotides read TGTGCCAGCAGCACAGAGTTTTTCGACTCACCCCTCCACTTT. The encoded protein is CASSTEFFDSPLHF.

This clonotype was counted between two and nine times. The chain joins TRBV29-1 to TRBJ2-7; the match to TRBD2 covers 11 bases. The J segment lost 3 bases and the V segment lost 1 base, leaving 2 bases of the junction unmatched. Germline loops: CDR1 SQVTM, CDR2 ANQGSEA. The CDR3 is made up of 14 amino acids. CDR3 DNA sequence: TGCAGCGTTGAAGTCCTAGCGGGAGGCTACGAGCAGTACTTC. Protein: CSVEVLAGGYEQYF.

V usage is TRBV19 and J usage is TRBJ2-7; D is possibly TRBD1 (6 bases). This CDR3 region has 12 residues. Trimming cost V 5 bases and J 3 bases, with 8 bases left between them. Germline CDR1 reads LNHDA; CDR2 reads SQIVND (reference sequence). CDR3 region: CASSSTGYEQYF. In DNA form, the CDR3 reads TGTGCCAGTAGTTCGACAGGCTACGAGCAGTACTTC.

This clonotype has only a few counts. The V and J genes are TRBV29-1 and TRBJ2-1, with TRBD2 matching over 7 bases. The junction had 3 bases not matched to a gene; V was cut back by 0 bases and J by 7 bases. This CDR3 has 13 residues. The V gene's germline CDR1 is SQVTM and CDR2 ANQGSEA. This CDR3 reads CSVEDGLGNEQFF. CDR3 nucleotides: TGCAGCGTTGAAGACGGACTAGGAAATGAGCAGTTCTTC.

The rearrangement joins TRBV20-1 to TRBJ2-5, with D possibly TRBD2 on 7 matching bases. CDR1 and CDR2 (germline): DFQATT, SNEGSKA (reference sequence). The CDR3 totals 14 residues. The V end lost 1 base, the J end lost 5 bases, and 14 bases lay between the germline ends. CDR3 nucleotide sequence: TGCAGTGCTAGAGCGGGGGGCCCCAGGGAGACCCAGTACTTC. It yields the protein CSARAGGPRETQYF.

This clonotype was seen a handful of times. The CDR3 here is CSVRRSADTQYF. In nucleotides, the CDR3 is TGCAGCGTGCGAAGAAGCGCAGATACGCAGTATTTT. The chain joins TRBV29-1 to TRBJ2-3; D remains unclear. CDR1 and CDR2 (germline): SQVTM, ANQGSEA. The length of the CDR3 is 12 residues. V lost 6 bases and J lost 4, with 11 bases in between.

Written as DNA, the CDR3 is TGTGCCTGGAGGCACCTCGGGGGACAAGAGACCCAGTACTTC. Its translation is CAWRHLGGQETQYF. The chain joins TRBV30 to TRBJ2-5; D might be TRBD2 (6 bases). V was shortened by 3 bases and J by 2 bases, with 13 bases between the two germline ends. This CDR3 is 14 amino acids long. CDR1 and CDR2 from the germline V gene are GTSNPN and SVGIG (reference sequence).

The V call is TRBV10-3, the J call TRBJ1-5, with D possibly matching TRBD1 (5 bases). Trimming cost V 5 bases and J 6 bases, with 14 bases left between them. The CDR3 contains 14 residues. CDR1 and CDR2 from the germline V gene are ENHRY and SYGVKD. Here the CDR3 DNA reads TGTGCCATCAGTACGGGACCTCCAGGTCAGCCCCAGCATTTT. This sequence encodes CAISTGPPGQPQHF.

This sequence joins TRBV11-3 and TRBJ2-2; a possible D gene is TRBD2 (6 bases). Germline CDR1 and CDR2: SGHNT and YENEEA. The CDR3 spans 16 residues. Trimming shortened V by 5 bases and J by 3 bases, and 16 bases separated the two germline ends. This CDR3 is CASSPQGRRDTGELFF. The DNA for the CDR3 is TGTGCCAGCAGCCCCCAGGGACGGAGGGACACCGGGGAGCTGTTTTTT. The variable domain in full, with the rest retrieved from reference TRBV11-3 and TRBJ2-2, is EAGVVQSPRYKIIEKKQPVAFWCNPISGHNTLYWYLQNLGQGPELLIRYENEEAVDDSQLPKDRFSAERLKGVDSTLKIQPAELGDSAVYLCASSPQGRRDTGELFFGEGSRLTVL.

The chain uses TRBV2 and TRBJ2-7; no reliable D call. Germline V gene sequence: CDR1 SNHLY, CDR2 FYNNEI. The CDR3 covers 11 residues. Trimming stripped 6 bases from V and 10 bases from J, with 13 bases between. The CDR3 is CASREPQVQYF. CDR3 DNA sequence: TGTGCCAGCAGAGAACCCCAGGTTCAGTACTTC.

This clonotype occurred a few times. CDR3 coding DNA: TGTGCCAGCTCACGAGGGATACAGAACAATGAGCAGTTCTTC. Translation: CASSRGIQNNEQFF. V is TRBV18 and J is TRBJ2-1; perhaps TRBD2 as D (5 bases). Deletions cut 4 bases from V and 5 bases from J, with 12 bases between. This CDR3 is 14 amino acids long. Germline-derived CDR1 and CDR2 are KGHSH and LQKENI.

The rearrangement joins TRBV2 to TRBJ1-1; D gene unclear. V lost 7 bases and J 5 bases, leaving 8 bases between the germline ends. The CDR3 spans 11 residues. The germline V gene encodes CDR1 SNHLY and CDR2 FYNNEI. The CDR3 DNA is TGTGCCAGCACAGTTTCAACTGAAGCTTTCTTT. Its protein is CASTVSTEAFF.

The chain recombines TRBV11-1 with TRBJ2-1, with a possible D match to TRBD2 (6 bases). From germline, CDR1 is SGHAT and CDR2 FQDESV (reference sequence). V shed 0 bases and J shed 6 bases, with 9 bases lying between them. The CDR3 totals 14 residues. The CDR3 reads CASSLARGFNEQFF. In DNA, the CDR3 is TGTGCCAGCAGCTTAGCGCGGGGATTCAATGAGCAGTTCTTC.

The chain employs TRBV4-1 and TRBJ2-7; 11 bases agree with TRBD2. CDR1 is MGHRA, CDR2 YSYEKL, per germline. The V and J ends lost 3 bases and 3 bases, in that order; junction bases with no gene match: 4. The CDR3 length is 15 residues. In nucleotides, the CDR3 is TGCGCCAGCAGCCATCCACTAGCGGGGGTCTACGAGCAGTACTTC. It codes for CASSHPLAGVYEQYF.

Only a few counts were recorded for this clonotype. The chain employs TRBV28 and TRBJ2-7; D might be TRBD1 (6 bases). This CDR3 has 15 residues. V gave up 3 bases and J gave up 3 bases, with 15 bases separating them. Germline V gives CDR1 MDHEN, CDR2 SYDVKM. This CDR3 reads CASSFPGHSVYEQYF. The CDR3, as DNA: TGTGCCAGCAGTTTTCCGGGACACTCTGTCTACGAGCAGTACTTC. The full variable domain, completed using reference TRBV28 and TRBJ2-7, is DVKVTQSSRYLVKRTGEKVFLECVQDMDHENMFWYRQDPGLGLRLIYFSYDVKMKEKGDIPEGYSVSREKKERFSLILESASTNQTSMYLCASSFPGHSVYEQYFGPGTRLTVT.

The chain recombines TRBV12-3 or TRBV12-4 with TRBJ1-2, with 7 bases fitting TRBD1. This CDR3 has 14 amino acids. The J segment lost 1 base and the V segment lost 5 bases, leaving 4 bases of the junction unmatched. This chain's CDR3 is CASSAGTDNYGYTF. As DNA, the CDR3 is TGTGCCAGCAGTGCCGGGACAGATAACTATGGCTACACCTTC.

The CDR3 loop reads CSATPDGNEKLFF. The CDR3 DNA is TGCAGTGCCACCCCGGACGGAAATGAAAAACTGTTTTTT. The rearrangement links TRBV20-1 to TRBJ1-4, with D uncertain. The CDR3 is made up of 13 amino acids. V was trimmed by 6 bases and J by 5 bases, leaving 13 bases between them. Germline V gene lookup returns CDR1 DFQATT and CDR2 SNEGSKA (reference sequence).

The chain uses TRBV11-2 and TRBJ2-7, with D possibly TRBD1 on 7 matching bases. Germline CDR1 and CDR2: SGHAT and FQNNGV. Trimming took off 3 bases at V and 5 bases at J, with 17 bases between the two ends. The CDR3 length is 15 residues. CDR3 amino acids: CASSLLGGGFDEQYF. The CDR3 DNA is TGTGCCAGCAGCTTGTTAGGAGGGGGCTTCGACGAGCAGTACTTC.

This clonotype was seen more than once but under ten times. V usage is TRBV15 and J usage is TRBJ2-7; D perhaps matches TRBD1 (6 bases). The CDR3 consists of 17 residues. CDR1 LNHNV and CDR2 YYDKDF come from the germline V gene (reference sequence). V was trimmed by 1 base and J by 0 bases, leaving 16 bases between them. This CDR3 reads CATSRVMGAAPSYEQYF. As DNA, the CDR3 is TGTGCCACCAGCAGAGTAATGGGGGCGGCCCCCTCCTACGAGCAGTACTTC.

This clonotype was found once. V and J are TRBV13 and TRBJ2-3; TRBD2 matches at 7 bases. The CDR3 loop spans 15 amino acids. Germline-derived CDR1 and CDR2 are PRHDT and FYEKMQ (reference sequence). The V gene end was trimmed by 7 bases and the J gene end by 4 bases; junction bases not matched to a gene: 11. Written as DNA, the CDR3 is TGTGCCAGCAAGGCGGCGGGAGTCGGCGCAGATACGCAGTATTTT. It translates to CASKAAGVGADTQYF.

The rearrangement uses TRBV13 and TRBJ2-1, with D perhaps assigned TRBD1 or TRBD2 (5 bases each). Germline-derived CDR1 and CDR2 are PRHDT and FYEKMQ (reference sequence). The CDR3 runs 13 residues. The germline V and J ends were trimmed by 5 bases and 3 bases, with 8 bases remaining between them. CDR3 sequence: CASSRDGYNEQFF. The CDR3 coding sequence is TGTGCCAGCAGCCGGGACGGCTACAATGAGCAGTTCTTC. The entire variable domain, with the rest obtained from reference TRBV13 and TRBJ2-1, is as follows: AAGVIQSPRHLIKEKRETATLKCYPIPRHDTVYWYQQGPGQDPQFLISFYEKMQSDKGSIPDRFSAQQFSDYHSELNMSSLELGDSALYFCASSRDGYNEQFFGPGTRLTVL.

In its sample, this clonotype ranks as large. The chain is built from TRBV7-9 and TRBJ1-1; D is possibly TRBD1 (6 bases). Germline-derived CDR1 and CDR2 are SEHNR and FQNEAQ (reference sequence). There are 12 residues in the CDR3. The V gene lost 0 bases and the J gene lost 7 bases, with 6 bases spanning the gap. The CDR3 DNA reads TGTGCCAGCAGCTTAGCGGACAGTGAAGCTTTCTTT. It yields the protein CASSLADSEAFF.

This clonotype appeared a single time. This sequence joins TRBV5-6 and TRBJ1-2; D unresolved. The germline V and J ends were trimmed by 1 base and 3 bases, with 10 bases remaining between them. Germline V gene lookup returns CDR1 SGHDT and CDR2 YYEEEE. This CDR3 comprises 14 residues. CDR3 in DNA: TGTGCCAGCAGCTTGACTGCAGAGGACTATGGCTACACCTTC. It is translated as CASSLTAEDYGYTF.

Only a few counts were recorded for this clonotype. The chain recombines TRBV11-3 with TRBJ2-7; 9 bases match TRBD2. Looked up from germline, CDR1 is SGHNT and CDR2 is YENEEA. Trimming removed 1 base from V and 3 bases from J; junction bases left unmatched: 1. The CDR3 loop spans 14 amino acids. Written as DNA, the CDR3 is TGTGCCAGCAGCTTAGTTAGCGGGAGCTACGAGCAGTACTTC. Protein product: CASSLVSGSYEQYF.